This entry concerns a single T cell receptor (beta chain). No antigen is known for it. No base qualities exist here, and no much larger clone lies one base off it. The data belong to a study of cytomegalovirus exposure and HLA in healthy donors (dated by TCRdb to about 2017). In the study overall: An earlier analysis of about 560 of the donors reported under 300 Gb of sequence data and some 110 million unique TCR beta sequences obtained from around 190 million T cells. The study aimed to test whether cataloging public T cell receptors could reveal signatures of past pathogen exposure. Rather than drawing on any new phenotypic data, the later analysis identified candidate immune exposures from TCR beta sequences and the way those sequences occurred across donors. To predict cytomegalovirus infection status, the study brought together high-throughput TCR immunosequencing, statistical association of individual TCRs with disease status, and machine learning. A later analysis re-examined previously published TCR beta repertoires from about 700 donors and added high-resolution HLA genotyping to investigate patterns of TCR occurrence. An early release covering about 600 HLA-typed donors comprised about 290 gigabases of sequencing data and roughly 85 million unique TCR sequences. The study used immunosequencing to profile the T cell repertoires of approximately 650 subjects and linked those repertoires to cytomegalovirus serostatus. Roughly five DR-DQ haplotypes were treated as single units for association and clustering because of strong linkage in the cohort. In an earlier analysis of roughly 540 of the donors, high-throughput TCR beta sequencing was used to judge whether each TCR beta V gene segment behaved as functional or pseudogenic. A later genetic analysis took genome-wide SNP genotypes for about three fifths of the roughly 700 donors and used that subset as a discovery cohort. Besides the first cohort of 666 subjects, a separate validation cohort made up of over a hundred different subjects was used. The number of donors typed differed by locus, with about 629-630 for A, B, C, DRB1 and DQB1, over 500 for DQA1, 600 to 610 for DPA1, and approximately 470 for DPB1. Donor age, sex, ethnicity and CMV serostatus were collected together with the repertoire data. Across around 400 genotyped donors of the cohort, an average of roughly 200,000 unique TCR beta nucleotide sequences per donor were sequenced, and roughly 18% of those sequences were non-productive. Of the 300 to 400 genotyped donors, approximately 83% fell in the genetic ancestry cluster associated with self-reported Caucasian donors. Every discovery cohort repertoire had been produced on one sequencing platform. HLA typing included class I and class II loci at four-digit resolution. Overall results and qualifications from the work: Roughly uniform sequencing depth across donors was assumed in presence/absence analyses, although this assumption may not hold. In a later analysis, about 17,000 TCR beta sequences were associated with specific HLA alleles at a false discovery rate of 0.05. In a later genetic analysis, fewer N-insertions in productive TCRs were reported among donors in an Asian-associated ancestry cluster than the approximately 710-donor mean. The classifier was reported to diagnose cytomegalovirus status with high specificity and sensitivity in both the original cohort and the validation cohort. About 17 rarely observed V segments, including chromosome 9 orphons, were excluded from the earlier analysis of a few hundred of the donors because counts were too low. The 87-base-pair reads could not distinguish some IMGT-functional V segments, including TRBV6-2 and TRBV6-3, so those segments were excluded. Strong co-occurrence of HLA alleles, especially DR and DQ, made assigning TCR associations to individual alleles difficult. A cluster of highly shared sequence variants was judged likely to be a technical artifact of the sequencing pipeline. In a later analysis, HLA-associated TCR beta chains were found to be more clonally expanded and to have lower generation probabilities than equally common non-associated chains. In a later analysis, most CMV-associated TCR beta chains were found to appear HLA-restricted, with HLA associations seemingly driven largely by CMV exposure. HLA typing was unavailable for some donors at each locus, so association tests used only the typed subset. A later genetic analysis associated a missense DCLRE1C variant with V-gene and J-gene trimming of TCR beta chains, and an independent cohort replicated the association. A later analysis found that TCR association rates varied across HLA loci, with DRB1 alleles showing the most associated TCRs and HLA-C alleles the fewest. Most TCR sequences were observed very rarely across donors, whereas some public TCRs were present in many individuals. In vitro tests confirmed that a few of the cytomegalovirus-associated TCR beta chains recognize cytomegalovirus antigens. Linkage disequilibrium might explain the correlated functional status among segregating V segments, but an unknown experimental factor could not be ruled out. In this cohort, only TCR beta chains were sequenced, and detectable features were limited by the absence of alpha or paired-chain data. According to the authors, the approach could potentially be generalized to other disease states and immunological phenotypes. A further reported finding was that TCR beta sequences accurately predicted the HLA-A and HLA-B alleles for most subjects in the first cohort. The only immune exposure information available for the cohort was CMV serostatus. The study listed 150 to 200 TCR beta chains as associated with cytomegalovirus. Several of the top co-occurrence clusters appeared to be linked to parvovirus B19, influenza, CMV and Epstein-Barr virus, according to a later analysis. In an earlier analysis of 587 of the donors, most TCR beta V segments appeared in productive rearrangements about 87% or about 30% of the time, broadly matching IMGT annotations.

The CDR1 and CDR2 encoded by the germline V gene are SGHDT and YYEEEE. From the cysteine up to the phenylalanine, the CDR3 has a length of 13 residues. The DNA shown is the 39-base CDR3, in frame from base 1. V sheds 4 bases and J sheds 3 bases, leaving 11 bases between their ends. The library was obtained by the immunoSEQ multiplex PCR assay. The multiplex PCR relied on a mix of 60 forward primers for TCR Vbeta segments and 13 reverse primers for TCR Jbeta segments. Amplification of the CDR3 region of rearranged TCR beta genes was performed with a multiplex PCR assay on genomic DNA. On the Illumina HiSeq System, the amplified TCR beta libraries were sequenced as 87-base-pair reads. The study's own analysis went as follows. In a later analysis, about 80 million unique TCR beta chains were counted across the 690 or so repertoires, and roughly 11 million of these chains were shared by at least two donors. Raw reads were error-corrected and collapsed into unique sequences by a nearest-neighbor algorithm in which closely related sequences were merged to remove PCR and sequencing errors. To assign V, D and J gene segments, CDR3 sequences were aligned to IMGT reference sequences. For a sequence to be retained, a match of at least six nucleotides was required to both a V gene segment and a J gene segment. Rearrangements were classified as productive when the CDR3 lacked stop codons and remained in frame with V and J, and all other rearrangements were classified as non-productive. CDR3 was defined according to IMGT convention as the region running from the second conserved V-encoded cysteine to the conserved J-encoded phenylalanine. Sequences without an unambiguous match to a single V gene segment were excluded from the earlier analysis of a few hundred of the donors. In an earlier analysis of 450 to 750 of the donors, a V segment was called functional when productive rearrangements were above 56.7%, and segregating when the standard deviation between donors exceeded 5%. A statistical classification framework was developed to diagnose cytomegalovirus status using the catalog of TCR beta chain sequences. In a later analysis, V and J genes were assigned by comparing TCR nucleotide sequences against IMGT/GENE-DB human TR gene sequences. Using the TCRdist pipeline, a later analysis assigned CDR3 sequences along with most-parsimonious VDJ recombination scenarios. A later analysis defined each TCR beta chain by its CDR3 amino acid sequence plus V-gene family, and excluded reads lacking a unique V-gene family. A later analysis removed nearly 600 highly shared, low-generation-probability nucleotide sequences to deal with suspected cross-contamination and a sequencing artifact. In a later analysis, a clonal expansion index for each public chain was calculated from normalized within-repertoire ranks of inferred template counts. In a later analysis, generation probabilities were computed with a VDJ recombination model fitted to out-of-frame rearrangements, and the resulting probabilities were checked against IGoR. In a later analysis, hypergeometric tests were used to score TCR-TCR, TCR-HLA and TCR-CMV co-occurrence, with a repertoire-size bias correction applied to TCR pairs. A later analysis estimated false discovery rates by permuting HLA or CMV assignments 20 times. In a later analysis, co-occurring TCRs were grouped using DBSCAN, and TCRdist sequence similarity was added for clustering within HLA-allele-positive subsets. Co-occurrence clustering excluded repertoires with fewer than 30,000 or more than 120,000 public chains, plus five with anomalous nucleotide sharing. TCRdb provides this immuneACCESS table in a form limited to in-frame rearrangements. Some clones are lacking; in checked studies, under half of them reflect an unresolved V gene, and why the rest are absent is not known. V, J and clone size reflect that table, while D and trimming were determined from the DNA. This sample has roughly 290,000 clones in its table, and about 80% of those were observed once. The leading ten clones occupy roughly 0.31% of the sample.

The cohort comprised around 690 healthy bone marrow donors. At the time of sampling, all cohort members were nominally healthy, though unrecorded immune exposures were likely present. The donor was CMV seronegative and belonged to the group of 352 seronegative cohort members. Every donor gave a peripheral blood sample, and the peripheral blood mononuclear cells from that sample were used for TCR beta sequencing. The Qiagen DNeasy Blood Extraction Kit was used to extract genomic DNA from the blood cell samples. Sequences were obtained from PBMCs. Recombination linked TRBV5-6 to TRBJ2-7, with the D gene not confidently named. The sequence was obtained from a girl aged 2 to 9 in good health and CMV-seronegative. In nucleotide form, the sequence is TGTGCCAGCAGCCCCGAGCTGAACTACGAGCAGTACTTC. Translated, this gives CASSPELNYEQYF.